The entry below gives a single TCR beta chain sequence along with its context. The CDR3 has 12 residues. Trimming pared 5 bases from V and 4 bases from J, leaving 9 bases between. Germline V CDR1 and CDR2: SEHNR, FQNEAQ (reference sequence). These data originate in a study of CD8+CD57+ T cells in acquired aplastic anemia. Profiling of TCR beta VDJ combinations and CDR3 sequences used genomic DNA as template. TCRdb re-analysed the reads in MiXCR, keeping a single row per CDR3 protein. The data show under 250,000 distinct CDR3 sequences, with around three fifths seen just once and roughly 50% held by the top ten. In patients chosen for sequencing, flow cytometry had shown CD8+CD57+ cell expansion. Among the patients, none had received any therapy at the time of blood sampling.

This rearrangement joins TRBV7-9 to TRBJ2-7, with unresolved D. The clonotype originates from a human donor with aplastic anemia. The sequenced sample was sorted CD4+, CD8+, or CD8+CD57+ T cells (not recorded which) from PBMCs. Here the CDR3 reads CASSLNTYEQYF. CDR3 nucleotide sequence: TGTGCCAGCAGCCTCAACACGTACGAGCAGTACTTC.